The 6 T cell receptor beta chains reported below all come from one sample, sequenced in a study of T cell repertoires in cytomegalovirus infection. TCRdb re-derived calls from the reads in MiXCR, one entry per CDR3 protein. The sample lists roughly 600,000 distinct CDR3 sequences; less than 25% were seen once. Source material: CD8+ T cells from PBMCs. These receptors came from a human donor in good health (CMV status not recorded). Some clones in this sample may be carry-over from other donors' samples.

This clonotype was seen repeatedly, ten times or more. The chain is built from TRBV28 and TRBJ2-1; perhaps TRBD1 as D (5 bases). V gave up 7 bases and J gave up 3 bases, with 16 bases separating them. The CDR3 length is 15 residues. Germline V gene lookup returns CDR1 MDHEN and CDR2 SYDVKM. The CDR3 region has the DNA TGTGCCAGCACCTTCAAGACAGACAGCTACAATGAGCAGTTCTTC. Protein sequence: CASTFKTDSYNEQFF.

Worth noting for this clonotype: It may be a read error: a sequence one base away is much more abundant. The V and J genes are TRBV13 and TRBJ1-1; 8 nucleotides agree with TRBD1. The CDR3 sequence is 14 residues long. Trimming at V came to 4 bases and at J to 1 base, leaving 2 bases not matched to a gene. CDR1 is PRHDT, CDR2 FYEKMQ, per germline (reference sequence). DNA for the CDR3: TGTGCCAGCAGCTCGGACAGGGCGAACACTGAAGCTTTCTTT. Translated, it gives CASSSDRANTEAFF.

This clonotype was recorded at least ten times. The CDR3 region has the DNA TGTGCCAGCAGTTTTGGGGGGATGAACACTGAAGCTTTCTTT. Translated, it gives CASSFGGMNTEAFF. The J gene is TRBJ1-1, the V gene TRBV12-3 or TRBV12-4; D possibly corresponds to TRBD1 (5 bases). V was cut by 3 bases and J by 0 bases, with 8 bases left in between. The CDR3 extends over 14 amino acids.

The V and J genes are TRBV29-1 and TRBJ1-2; weak D call: TRBD1 (6 bases). The germline V gene encodes CDR1 SQVTM and CDR2 ANQGSEA. V gave up 4 bases and J gave up 4 bases, with 7 bases separating them. The CDR3 consists of 11 residues. CDR3 amino acids: CSVAGVYGYTF. The CDR3 DNA sequence: TGCAGCGTTGCAGGGGTCTATGGCTACACCTTC. Supplemented by reference TRBV29-1 and TRBJ1-2, the full variable domain reads SAVISQKPSRDICQRGTSLTIQCQVDSQVTMMFWYRQQPGQSLTLIATANQGSEATYESGFVIDKFPISRPNLTFSTLTVSNMSPEDSSIYLCSVAGVYGYTFGSGTRLTVV.

V gene TRBV15 combines with J gene TRBJ2-2; 11 nucleotides align to TRBD2. The germline V gene encodes CDR1 LNHNV and CDR2 YYDKDF (reference sequence). This CDR3 spans 18 amino acids. After removal of 5 bases from V and 7 bases from J, the junction contained 15 bases not matched to a gene. CDR3 sequence: CATSPLTSGADEVGELFF. CDR3 coding DNA: TGTGCCACCAGCCCCCTGACTAGCGGGGCCGATGAGGTCGGGGAGCTGTTTTTT.

CDR3 nucleotides: TGCGCCAGCAGTTACTTCACATCCGGGACATCGAGCAATCAGCCCCAGCATTTT. Residues: CASSYFTSGTSSNQPQHF. The V call is TRBV23-1, the J call TRBJ1-5; D possibly corresponds to TRBD1 (6 bases). TRBV23-1 has ORF status, its function being uncertain. The CDR3 is 18 amino acids. Trimming removed 5 bases from V and 1 base from J, with 21 bases in between.